This TCR beta chain was retrieved from a study of T cells in Graves' hyperthyroidism and ophthalmopathy. Study-level results: Most clonotypes expanded in the thyroid (above 0.001) were also present in blood.

TCR beta CDR3 sequences were amplified from RNA transcripts. First-round RT-PCR targeting the TCR CDR3 was performed with the HTBI primer set. One entry per CDR3 protein results from TCRdb running MiXCR on the multiplex PCR reads. The sample holds about 660,000 distinct CDR3 sequences, approximately 42% seen once. Note on this clonotype: Its antigen is undetermined. Sequence at one end of the junction differs from germline and may be a read error.

Germline CDR1 SSHAT, CDR2 FNYEAQ (reference sequence). This CDR3 has 16 amino acids. The clonotype originates from an adult man with Graves' disease, either hyperthyroidism or ophthalmopathy (not recorded which). Sequencing was performed on peripheral blood or thyroid tissue (not recorded which). The rearrangement joins TRBV7-7 to TRBJ1-2, with D possibly TRBD1 on 5 matching bases. In nucleotides, the CDR3 is TGTGCTAGCAGCTTCCGGGCCTGGGACGGCCACTATGGCTACACCTTC. This encodes CASSFRAWDGHYGYTF.